This is a list of T cell receptor beta chains from one sample in a study of radiotherapy plus CTLA-4 blockade in lung cancer. The repertoire was sequenced with immunoSEQ multiplex PCR; TCRdb's copy has only in-frame clones and lacks some. This table has fewer than 150,000 clones, roughly 80% appearing once. The sample was peripheral blood, taken from a patient treated with radiotherapy plus ipilimumab. The source is a human donor with non-small cell lung cancer who had a partial response to radiotherapy plus ipilimumab. CDR3s include the opening cysteine and the closing phenylalanine or tryptophan. The D gene is left open where the match is weak. Only part of the rows carry a size: once, few, many, or a class if the clone is expanded.

V: TRBV27; J: TRBJ1-2; size: -; D: -; DNA: TGTGCCAGCAGTTTCCCCGGACAGAGGGGTGGCTACACCTTC; CDR3: CASSFPGQRGGYTF
V: TRBV27; J: TRBJ2-2; size: -; D: -; DNA: TGTGCCAGCAGTTTTTTCGGTGACGGGGAGCTGTTTTTT; CDR3: CASSFFGDGELFF
V: TRBV5-1; J: TRBJ2-2; size: -; D: TRBD1; DNA: TGCGCCAGCAGCTTGGTGACAGGGAAAAGCGGGGAGCTGTTTTTT; CDR3: CASSLVTGKSGELFF
V: TRBV18; J: TRBJ2-3; size: -; D: -; DNA: TGTGCCAGCGCAAACCTCGCTCGGGACACAGATACGCAGTATTTT; CDR3: CASANLARDTDTQYF
V: TRBV6-5; J: TRBJ1-1; size: -; D: -; DNA: TGTGCCAGCAGTTACACGGGGAGGAGCACTGAAGCTTTCTTT; CDR3: CASSYTGRSTEAFF
V: TRBV5-1; J: TRBJ1-4; size: -; D: -; DNA: TGCGCCAGCAGCTTGGCGGCAGGGAGGAATGAAAAACTGTTTTTT; CDR3: CASSLAAGRNEKLFF
V: TRBV18; J: TRBJ2-1; size: -; D: TRBD2; DNA: TGTGCCAGCTCACCCCGACTAGCGGGGGACAATGAGCAGTTCTTC; CDR3: CASSPRLAGDNEQFF
V: TRBV11-2; J: TRBJ1-1; size: -; D: TRBD1; DNA: TGTGCCAGCAGACCCGGAACCGGGACAGGGAACACTGAAGCTTTCTTT; CDR3: CASRPGTGTGNTEAFF
V: TRBV18; J: TRBJ1-1; size: few; D: -; DNA: TGTGCCAGCTCACCAGATGGAGCGCAGGGTGAAGCTTTCTTT; CDR3: CASSPDGAQGEAFF
V: TRBV7-2; J: TRBJ2-3; size: few; D: -; DNA: TGTGCCAGCAGCTTCGGACTTAGCTCCACAGATACGCAGTATTTT; CDR3: CASSFGLSSTDTQYF
V: TRBV5-1; J: TRBJ1-1; size: -; D: -; DNA: TGCGCCAGCAGCTTGGTCGGGGTGAACACTGAAGCTTTCTTT; CDR3: CASSLVGVNTEAFF
V: TRBV27; J: TRBJ1-5; size: few; D: -; DNA: TGTGCCAGCAGTTTAACCCAGTATAGCAATCAGCCCCAGCATTTT; CDR3: CASSLTQYSNQPQHF
V: TRBV30; J: TRBJ2-7; size: -; D: -; DNA: TGTGCCTGGAAAAAAGCTAGCTTAGGCGAGCAGTACTTC; CDR3: CAWKKASLGEQYF
V: TRBV19; J: TRBJ1-1; size: few; D: TRBD1; DNA: TGTGCCACCAGGGGGCAAGGAACTGAAGCTTTCTTT; CDR3: CATRGQGTEAFF
V: TRBV18; J: TRBJ1-4; size: -; D: TRBD1; DNA: TGTGCCAGCTCACCACTCGGGACAGGGGTTGAAAAACTGTTTTTT; CDR3: CASSPLGTGVEKLFF
V: TRBV11-2; J: TRBJ2-5; size: -; D: -; DNA: TGTGCCAGCAGCCCCTCGGGGGTTCGTGAGACCCAGTACTTC; CDR3: CASSPSGVRETQYF
V: TRBV5-1; J: TRBJ1-4; size: -; D: -; DNA: TGCGCCAGCAGCTTGGGCTCTACAACTAATGAAAAACTGTTTTTT; CDR3: CASSLGSTTNEKLFF
V: TRBV28; J: TRBJ2-1; size: few; D: TRBD1; DNA: TGTGCCAGCAGCATGGGACAGTTCGGCAATGAGCAGTTCTTC; CDR3: CASSMGQFGNEQFF
V: TRBV27; J: TRBJ1-3; size: -; D: -; DNA: TGTGCCAGCAGCACTCGGGACGGGAGCTCTGGAAACACCATATATTTT; CDR3: CASSTRDGSSGNTIYF
V: TRBV4-1; J: TRBJ2-6; size: -; D: -; DNA: TGTGCCAGCAGCCAAGAGGAAGGAGCTGGGGCCAACGTCCTGACTTTC; CDR3: CASSQEEGAGANVLTF
V: TRBV18; J: TRBJ1-1; size: few; D: -; DNA: TGTGCCAGTTATCGATCGCGAGACACTGAAGCTTTCTTT; CDR3: CASYRSRDTEAFF
V: TRBV18; J: TRBJ1-2; size: -; D: TRBD1; DNA: TGTGCCAGCTCACCACTATCGGATCCGGGACAGGGTAGCGATGGCTACACCTTC; CDR3: CASSPLSDPGQGSDGYTF
V: TRBV27; J: TRBJ1-1; size: -; D: TRBD1; DNA: TGTGCCAGCAGTTTCAAACCTGCCGGGACAGGGAACACTGAAGCTTTCTTT; CDR3: CASSFKPAGTGNTEAFF
V: TRBV18; J: TRBJ2-7; size: -; D: -; DNA: TGTGCCAGCTCACCGGGACTCTACGAGCAGTACTTC; CDR3: CASSPGLYEQYF
V: TRBV30; J: TRBJ2-6; size: few; D: TRBD2; DNA: TGTGCCTGGAGTGTACCGGTCGTCGCGGGAGGGCCCTCTGGGGCCAACGTCCTGACTTTC; CDR3: CAWSVPVVAGGPSGANVLTF
V: TRBV30; J: TRBJ2-1; size: -; D: TRBD1; DNA: TGTGCCTGGAGCGCCGGGACAGGGGCCTACAATGAGCAGTTCTTC; CDR3: CAWSAGTGAYNEQFF
V: TRBV6-5; J: TRBJ2-7; size: -; D: TRBD1; DNA: TGTGCCAGCAGCCCCGGGACAGGTTTCGGCGAGCAGTACTTC; CDR3: CASSPGTGFGEQYF
V: TRBV4-2; J: TRBJ2-1; size: -; D: -; DNA: TGTGCCAGCAGCTCAGGACTGAACGACAATGAGCAGTTCTTC; CDR3: CASSSGLNDNEQFF
V: TRBV5-4; J: TRBJ1-5; size: -; D: TRBD1; DNA: TGTGCCAGCAGCGGGACAGGGGGAGGACATCAGCCCCAGCATTTT; CDR3: CASSGTGGGHQPQHF
V: TRBV7-8; J: TRBJ1-2; size: -; D: -; DNA: TGTGCCAGCAGCTTAGAGAGACAGTACTATGGCTACACCTTC; CDR3: CASSLERQYYGYTF
V: TRBV5-4; J: TRBJ1-1; size: -; D: -; DNA: TGTGCCAGCAGGCGGGATCCGAACACTGAAGCTTTCTTT; CDR3: CASRRDPNTEAFF
V: TRBV7-9; J: TRBJ1-4; size: -; D: TRBD1; DNA: TGTGCCAGCAGCTTCGACGGACAGGGGAGAAGGGAAAAACTGTTTTTT; CDR3: CASSFDGQGRREKLFF
V: TRBV4-2; J: TRBJ1-5; size: -; D: -; DNA: TGTGCCAGCAGCCAAGCGTCAGATAATCAGCCCCAGCATTTT; CDR3: CASSQASDNQPQHF
V: TRBV28; J: TRBJ1-3; size: few; D: TRBD1; DNA: TGTGCCAGCAGTTTTGCAGGGGGTGGAAACACCATATATTTT; CDR3: CASSFAGGGNTIYF
V: TRBV5-4; J: TRBJ2-6; size: -; D: -; DNA: TGTGCCAGCAGCGGTCGGGTTGGGGCCAACGTCCTGACTTTC; CDR3: CASSGRVGANVLTF
V: TRBV4-1; J: TRBJ2-2; size: -; D: TRBD2; DNA: TGCGCCAGCAGCCAAGATCTAGCGGGAGGCACCGGGGAGCTGTTTTTT; CDR3: CASSQDLAGGTGELFF
V: TRBV4-3; J: TRBJ1-2; size: -; D: -; DNA: TGCGCCAGCAGCCAAGATCGCCTATACGGCTACACCTTC; CDR3: CASSQDRLYGYTF
V: TRBV7-3; J: TRBJ2-6; size: once; D: TRBD1; DNA: TGTGCCAGCGGACAGGGGGGGACAGGCGATATCTCTGGGGCCAACGTCCTGACTTTC; CDR3: CASGQGGTGDISGANVLTF
V: TRBV28; J: TRBJ2-7; size: -; D: TRBD2; DNA: TGTGCCAGCAGTTCACCACTAGCGGGAGTCCTCCTATTC; CDR3: CASSSPLAGVLLF
V: TRBV6-5; J: TRBJ1-2; size: few; D: TRBD1; DNA: TGTGCCAGCAGTTTTACAGGGGAAGGTGGCTACACCTTC; CDR3: CASSFTGEGGYTF
V: TRBV5-1; J: TRBJ2-3; size: -; D: -; DNA: TGCGCCAGCAGCCTGGGACTCCCTACAGATACGCAGTATTTT; CDR3: CASSLGLPTDTQYF
V: TRBV19; J: TRBJ2-1; size: -; D: -; DNA: TGTGCCAGTAGTTCACAGGACTACAATGAGCAGTTCTTC; CDR3: CASSSQDYNEQFF
V: TRBV11-2; J: TRBJ1-4; size: -; D: -; DNA: TGTGCCAGCAGCTCTCGGGCGGGGGGATCGGCTAAACTGTTTTTT; CDR3: CASSSRAGGSAKLFF
V: TRBV9; J: TRBJ1-4; size: few; D: -; DNA: TGTGCCAGCAGCGTAGTGGGGGCCGTCGATGAAAAACTGTTTTTT; CDR3: CASSVVGAVDEKLFF
V: TRBV27; J: TRBJ1-4; size: -; D: -; DNA: TGTGCCAGCAGTGGGAGGGCTGAAAAACTGTTTTTT; CDR3: CASSGRAEKLFF
V: TRBV6-1; J: TRBJ1-2; size: -; D: TRBD1; DNA: TGTGCCAGCAGATCTATGGACAGGTCTGGCGGCTACACCTTC; CDR3: CASRSMDRSGGYTF
V: TRBV6-6; J: TRBJ1-2; size: few; D: TRBD1; DNA: TGTGCCAGCCGGACAGGGGACGGCTACACCTTC; CDR3: CASRTGDGYTF
V: TRBV7-9; J: TRBJ2-5; size: -; D: TRBD1; DNA: TGTGCCAGCAGCATCCGGGACAGGGGGTCGGGAGAGACCCAGTACTTC; CDR3: CASSIRDRGSGETQYF
V: TRBV2; J: TRBJ1-5; size: -; D: -; DNA: TGTGCCAGCAGTGTGGGGGGGATAAGCAATCAGCCCCAGCATTTT; CDR3: CASSVGGISNQPQHF
V: TRBV28; J: TRBJ1-5; size: few; D: -; DNA: TGTGCCAGCAGTTTGGTGCTAGGAGGGAATCAGCCCCAGCATTTT; CDR3: CASSLVLGGNQPQHF
V: TRBV6-6; J: TRBJ2-1; size: -; D: TRBD2; DNA: TGTGCCAGCAGTTACTCCCTTAGCGGGAGGGGGTATGAGCAGTTCTTC; CDR3: CASSYSLSGRGYEQFF
V: TRBV9; J: TRBJ1-1; size: -; D: -; DNA: TGTGCCAGCAGCGTAGAATCGGGAGGTCGACCGAACACTGAAGCTTTCTTT; CDR3: CASSVESGGRPNTEAFF